These 23 T cell receptor beta chains were all obtained from the same sample, sequenced in a study of identical twins. Via MiXCR, TCRdb re-called the 5' RACE reads, giving one row per CDR3 protein. The sample lists hundreds of thousands of distinct CDR3 sequences, 5.5% to 6.5% occurring once. Source material: naive T cells sorted from blood. The origin of the receptors is a man aged 18 to 29 in good health.

This chain joins TRBV19 and TRBJ2-7, with 8 positions matching TRBD1. This CDR3 spans 17 amino acids. V was clipped by 3 bases and J by 6 bases; unmatched bases: 16. CDR1 is LNHDA, CDR2 SQIVND, per germline (reference sequence). The CDR3 DNA is TGTGCCAGTAGTATGGCCGGGACAGGACCTCTTAGGGGCGAGCAGTACTTC. Its translation: CASSMAGTGPLRGEQYF.

The sample holds many counts of this clonotype. This chain links TRBV30 with TRBJ2-5; D uncertain. V lost 2 bases and J 5 bases, leaving 9 bases between the germline ends. The germline V gene has CDR1 GTSNPN and CDR2 SVGIG (reference sequence). This CDR3 is built from 12 residues. CDR3 residues: CAWSLQLETQYF. The CDR3 DNA is TGTGCCTGGAGTTTACAATTGGAGACCCAGTACTTC.

Ten or more counts support this clonotype. The chain links TRBV5-1 to TRBJ2-5; D is possibly TRBD2 (5 bases). The CDR3 consists of 13 residues. V lost 0 bases and J 5 bases, leaving 8 bases between the germline ends. The V gene's germline CDR1 is SGHRS and CDR2 YFSETQ. The CDR3 coding sequence is TGCGCCAGCAGCTTGGTTAGCGCGGAGACCCAGTACTTC. This codes for CASSLVSAETQYF.

This clonotype has at least ten counts. V and J are TRBV6-2 or TRBV6-3 and TRBJ2-1, with 13 bases matching TRBD2. Germline V CDR1 and CDR2: MNHEY, SVGEGT. The J segment lost 9 bases and the V segment lost 5 bases, leaving 4 bases of the junction unmatched. This CDR3 comprises 14 residues. For the CDR3, the DNA is TGTGCCAGCAGTCCGGGACTAGCGGGGAGTGAGCAGTTCTTC. Translated: CASSPGLAGSEQFF.

In this sample, this clonotype turned up a few times. The chain joins TRBV6-6 to TRBJ1-2; D may be TRBD1 (5 bases). The V gene lost 6 bases and the J gene lost 5 bases, with 13 bases spanning the gap. Germline V CDR1 and CDR2: MNHNY, SVGAGI (reference sequence). This CDR3 spans 13 amino acids. CDR3 protein: CASRQETAYGYTF. The DNA of the CDR3 is TGTGCCAGCAGGCAAGAGACAGCTTATGGCTACACCTTC.

V usage is TRBV5-1 and J usage is TRBJ2-1; perhaps TRBD1 as D (5 bases). Germline V gene lookup returns CDR1 SGHRS and CDR2 YFSETQ. V was pared by 3 bases and J by 8 bases, with 15 bases between. This CDR3 spans 14 amino acids. CDR3 coding DNA: TGCGCCAGCAGCTGGCCCGACAGTCGTGATGAGCAGTTCTTC. Protein: CASSWPDSRDEQFF.

This clonotype was observed many times. The V gene is TRBV12-3 or TRBV12-4, the J gene TRBJ2-1, with D uncertain. V dropped 3 bases and J dropped 0 bases, with 9 bases sitting between them. The CDR3 extends over 15 amino acids. The CDR3 nucleotides are TGTGCCAGCAGTTTTGACGGGCACTCCTACAATGAGCAGTTCTTC. Protein product: CASSFDGHSYNEQFF.

This clonotype was counted at least ten times. This chain links TRBV15 with TRBJ2-7; D is uncertain. This CDR3 contains 12 residues. Per the germline V gene, CDR1 is LNHNV and CDR2 is YYDKDF (reference sequence). V was trimmed by 1 base and J by 7 bases, leaving 8 bases between them. The CDR3 DNA is TGTGCCACCAGCAGAGGCCAGGAAGAGCAGTACGTC. Its protein is CATSRGQEEQYV.

The chain recombines TRBV20-1 with TRBJ1-4, with 12 bases identical to TRBD1. This CDR3 contains 15 residues. Germline V gives CDR1 DFQATT, CDR2 SNEGSKA (reference sequence). The ends lost 5 bases at V and 8 bases at J; junction bases unmatched: 9. This CDR3 reads CSACYGTGGFEKLFF. The CDR3 DNA is TGCAGTGCTTGTTATGGGACAGGGGGCTTCGAAAAACTGTTTTTT.

Of note for this clonotype: A junction end diverges from the germline sequence, so it may reflect a read error. The CDR3 DNA reads TGTGCCAGCAGTGAAATGAACACTGAAGCTTTGTTT. It is translated as CASSEMNTEALF. The gene calls are TRBV25-1 and TRBJ1-1; D call uncertain. Per the germline V gene, CDR1 is MGHDK and CDR2 is SYGVNS. This CDR3 is built from 12 residues.

Many counts were recorded for this clonotype. CDR3 sequence: CSVDLAGEGYNEQFF. The CDR3 DNA is TGCAGCGTTGACCTAGCGGGAGAGGGGTACAATGAGCAGTTCTTC. This sequence joins TRBV29-1 and TRBJ2-1; TRBD2 aligns across 10 bases. CDR1 and CDR2 (germline): SQVTM, ANQGSEA. J lost 4 bases, V lost 3 bases, and 6 bases had no gene match. This CDR3 has 15 amino acids.

This clonotype has a count of ten or more. The rearrangement joins TRBV5-1 to TRBJ2-1, with D possibly being TRBD1 (6 bases). Trimming took 4 bases from V and 5 from J, leaving 10 bases between them. The CDR3 length is 13 residues. The germline CDR1 and CDR2 sequences are SGHRS and YFSETQ. Written as DNA, the CDR3 is TGCGCCAGCAGCAGGGGGAACGACAATGAGCAGTTCTTC. This gives the protein CASSRGNDNEQFF.

This chain connects TRBV20-1 to TRBJ1-5; perhaps TRBD1 as D (5 bases). CDR1 is DFQATT, CDR2 SNEGSKA, per germline (reference sequence). V dropped 3 bases and J dropped 0 bases, with 12 bases sitting between them. The CDR3 totals 15 residues. The CDR3 coding sequence is TGCAGTGCTAGGGTTTCGGGGGATAGCAATCAGCCCCAGCATTTT. Protein product: CSARVSGDSNQPQHF.

For the CDR3, the DNA is TGTGCCAGCAGAGGAGGACTAGCAGTAGATACGCAGTATTTT. This codes for CASRGGLAVDTQYF. The chain is built from TRBV2 and TRBJ2-3, with 8 bases matching TRBD2. The CDR3 is 14 amino acids. The ends lost 6 bases at V and 5 bases at J; junction bases unmatched: 7. The germline gives CDR1 SNHLY, CDR2 FYNNEI.

V is TRBV7-2 and J is TRBJ2-5, with no clear D. CDR1 is SGHTA and CDR2 is FQGNSA in the germline V gene. There are 15 residues in the CDR3. V was pared by 2 bases and J by 2 bases, with 12 bases between. Written as DNA, the CDR3 is TGTGCCAGCAGCTTAATTCCCCTTCAGCAAGAGACCCAGTACTTC. It encodes CASSLIPLQQETQYF.

Only a few counts were recorded for this clonotype. V is TRBV27 and J is TRBJ1-5, with TRBD1 matching over 8 bases. The germline V gene has CDR1 MNHEY and CDR2 SMNVEV (reference sequence). This CDR3 comprises 14 residues. V lost 8 bases and J lost 6; bases outside the gene matches: 9. CDR3 region: CASSVQGAFQPQHF. CDR3 coding DNA: TGTGCCAGCTCGGTCCAGGGGGCCTTTCAGCCCCAGCATTTT.

This clonotype was recorded at least ten times. The genes are TRBV29-1 and TRBJ2-1; a possible D gene is TRBD2 (6 bases). Germline V gives CDR1 SQVTM, CDR2 ANQGSEA. The CDR3 spans 11 residues. Trimming cost V 6 bases and J 10 bases, with 13 bases left between them. The CDR3: CSVLARGEQFF. The DNA for the CDR3 is TGCAGCGTCTTAGCTCGGGGGGAGCAGTTCTTC.

The chain combines TRBV6-6 with TRBJ2-1, with D perhaps assigned TRBD1 or TRBD2 (5 bases each). Per the germline V gene, CDR1 is MNHNY and CDR2 is SVGAGI (reference sequence). The CDR3 length is 11 residues. Between the trimmed V and J ends, which lost 6 bases and 12 bases, there was a span of 12 bases. The CDR3 loop reads CASRLEGPQFF. In DNA form, the CDR3 reads TGTGCCAGCAGACTCGAGGGGCCGCAGTTCTTC.

This clonotype was counted many times. The chain combines TRBV12-3 or TRBV12-4 with TRBJ2-5, with no clear D. This CDR3 contains 12 residues. V gave up 7 bases and J gave up 1 base, with 7 bases separating them. CDR3 region: CASMDLQETQYF. The CDR3 DNA is TGTGCCAGCATGGACCTCCAAGAGACCCAGTACTTC.

This clonotype was seen repeatedly, ten times or more. The rearrangement uses TRBV29-1 and TRBJ2-1, with D uncertain. Germline assignment: CDR1 SQVTM and CDR2 ANQGSEA. Trimming shortened V by 4 bases and J by 5 bases, and 3 bases separated the two germline ends. CDR3 length: 10 amino acids. The CDR3 sequence: CSVANNEQFF. Written as DNA, the CDR3 is TGCAGCGTTGCTAACAATGAGCAGTTCTTC.

This chain joins TRBV15 and TRBJ2-3; D possibly matches TRBD1 or TRBD2 (6 bases each). This CDR3 spans 15 amino acids. The germline CDR1 and CDR2 sequences are LNHNV and YYDKDF (reference sequence). The V and J ends lost 1 base and 3 bases respectively, with 11 bases between them. The CDR3 sequence: CATSRAGAVTDTQYF. DNA for the CDR3: TGTGCCACCAGCAGAGCGGGGGCTGTTACAGATACGCAGTATTTT.

The genes are TRBV18 and TRBJ2-7; 7 positions agree with TRBD1. CDR3 length: 13 residues. Germline assignment: CDR1 KGHSH and CDR2 LQKENI. Here the CDR3 reads CASSPGQNYGQYV. DNA of the CDR3: TGTGCCAGCTCACCGGGACAGAATTACGGGCAGTACGTC.

The V and J genes are TRBV20-1 and TRBJ2-1, with D tentatively TRBD2 (6 bases). V lost 4 bases, J lost 4 bases, and 20 bases lay in between. Germline V gene data show CDR1 as DFQATT and CDR2 as SNEGSKA (reference sequence). This CDR3 spans 16 amino acids. The CDR3 here is CSATYRGTWGYNEQFF. CDR3 sequence (DNA): TGCAGTGCTACTTATCGCGGGACTTGGGGTTACAATGAGCAGTTCTTC.